This is a list of T cell receptor beta chains from one sample in a study of blood T cell repertoires in COVID-19. Clones were sequenced by immunoSEQ multiplex PCR, and TCRdb holds only the in-frame ones, with some missing. This table has a few hundred thousand clones, 88% appearing once. Sequencing used peripheral blood. The receptors here all came from a woman aged 30 to 39 with COVID-19, enrolled during active disease. The CDR3 runs from the conserved cysteine through the conserved F or W. D genes are given only for firm matches. Clone size is given for some rows only: seen once, a few or many times, or a class if the clone is expanded.

abundance,v_gene,j_gene,d_gene,CDR3nt,CDR3aa
.,TRBV5-1,TRBJ2-3,TRBD2,TGCGCCAGCAGCTTGGTCCCTAGCGGGACTAGCACAGATACGCAGTATTTT,CASSLVPSGTSTDTQYF
.,TRBV11-3,TRBJ2-1,TRBD2,TGTGCCAGCAGCCCTCTAACGGGAGGGCCAAGGAATGAGCAGTTCTTC,CASSPLTGGPRNEQFF
.,TRBV3-1/TRBV3-2,TRBJ1-2,TRBD1,TGTGCCAGCAGAGCTCAGGGGGCGCGTAACTATGGCTACACCTTC,CASRAQGARNYGYTF
.,TRBV10-2,TRBJ1-5,.,TGCGCCAGCAGATTGGGGCGGAATCAGCCCCAGCATTTT,CASRLGRNQPQHF
.,TRBV21-1,TRBJ2-2,.,TGTGCCAGCAGCAAAATGCCCAAATACGGCGGGGAGCTGTTTTTT,CASSKMPKYGGELFF
.,TRBV19,TRBJ1-2,TRBD1,TGTGCCAGTAGCACGGGACAGGGTTTTTATGGCTACACCTTC,CASSTGQGFYGYTF
.,TRBV7-2,TRBJ2-3,.,TGTGCCAGCAGCTCCGGGACTTCCCGACCGCAGTATTTT,CASSSGTSRPQYF
.,TRBV28,TRBJ2-2,.,TGTGCCAGCAGTCCTATTCGGCGGAAGACCGGGGAGCTGTTTTTT,CASSPIRRKTGELFF
once,TRBV6-2/TRBV6-3,TRBJ1-4,.,TGTGCCAGCAGTTGGACGGGGGGAAAACTGTTTTTT,CASSWTGGKLFF
.,TRBV4-1,TRBJ1-2,.,TGCGCCAGCAGCCAAGATGACGGGACACCAAGCTATGGCTACACCTTC,CASSQDDGTPSYGYTF
.,TRBV6-5,TRBJ1-3,.,TGTGCCAGCACCGACAGTGTCTCTGGAAACACCATATATTTT,CASTDSVSGNTIYF
few,TRBV27,TRBJ1-5,.,TGTGCCAGCAGTTTATCAGGGGATCAGCCCCAGCATTTT,CASSLSGDQPQHF
.,TRBV7-9,TRBJ1-5,.,TGTGCCAGCAGCTTACAGGGTGATCAGCCCCAGCATTTT,CASSLQGDQPQHF
.,TRBV7-9,TRBJ1-6,TRBD1,TGTGCCAGCAGCTTTCAGGGGGCGGATTCACCCCTCCACTTT,CASSFQGADSPLHF
.,TRBV28,TRBJ1-1,.,TGTGCCAGCAGTTTAATTTTCGTAGAGAACACTGAAGCTTTCTTT,CASSLIFVENTEAFF